Presented here are 3 T cell receptor beta chains from one specimen sequenced in a study of T cells in Graves' hyperthyroidism and ophthalmopathy. It was RNA transcripts that yielded the amplified TCR beta CDR3 regions. First-round RT-PCR with HTBI primers amplified the TCR CDR3 region. A single record per CDR3 protein comes from TCRdb applying MiXCR to the multiplex PCR reads. The sample shows more than 150,000 distinct CDR3 sequences, about a sixth of them seen only once. The material sequenced was blood. These receptor sequences come from a woman aged 50 to 60 with Graves' hyperthyroidism.

This clonotype was observed at least ten times. The chain links TRBV7-8 to TRBJ1-4; tentatively, D is TRBD1 (5 bases). The CDR3 sequence is 17 residues long. V lost 1 base and J 1 base, leaving 13 bases between the germline ends. Per the germline V gene, CDR1 is SGHVS and CDR2 is FQNEAQ. The CDR3: CASSLEGVLLTNEKLFF. CDR3 bases: TGTGCCAGCAGCTTAGAAGGGGTGCTGCTAACTAATGAAAAACTGTTTTTT.

This clonotype was recorded many times. The chain carries TRBV2 and TRBJ2-1; D is unclear. V lost 4 bases, J lost 5 bases, and 12 bases lay in between. CDR3 length equals 14 residues. CDR1 is SNHLY, CDR2 FYNNEI, per germline. CDR3 sequence (DNA): TGTGCCAGCAGTGTGGACCGAGCCGACAATGAGCAGTTCTTC. Translated: CASSVDRADNEQFF.

This clonotype was recorded at least ten times. The V and J genes are TRBV12-3 or TRBV12-4 and TRBJ1-1, with 7 bases matching TRBD1. With 8 bases clipped from V and 1 base from J, the junction kept 7 bases outside the gene matches. CDR3 length equals 14 residues. CDR3 region: CASALGTANTEAFF. In DNA form, the CDR3 reads TGTGCCAGCGCGCTGGGGACAGCGAACACTGAAGCTTTCTTT.